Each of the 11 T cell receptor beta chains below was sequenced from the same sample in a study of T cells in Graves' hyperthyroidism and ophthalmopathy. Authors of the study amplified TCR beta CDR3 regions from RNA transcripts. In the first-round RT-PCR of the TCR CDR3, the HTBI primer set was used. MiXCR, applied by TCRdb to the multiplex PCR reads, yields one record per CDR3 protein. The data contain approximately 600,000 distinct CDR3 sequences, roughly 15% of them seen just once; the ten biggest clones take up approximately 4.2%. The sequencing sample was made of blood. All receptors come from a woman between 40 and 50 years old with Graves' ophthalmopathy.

CDR3 sequence: CASSVTPNEQYF. CDR3 nucleotides: TGTGCCAGCTCAGTTACCCCGAACGAGCAGTACTTC. V gene TRBV6-4 combines with J gene TRBJ2-7; D is undetermined. Per germline, CDR1 MRHNA and CDR2 SNTAGT. The CDR3 loop spans 12 amino acids. V lost 8 bases, J lost 5 bases, and 13 bases lay in between.

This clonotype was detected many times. CDR3 nucleotides: TGTGCCAGCAGATCATTAGGCCAAAAGGGCACTGAAGCTTTCTTT. Translated: CASRSLGQKGTEAFF. The chain carries TRBV27 and TRBJ1-1; unclear D gene. The germline gives CDR1 MNHEY, CDR2 SMNVEV (reference sequence). The CDR3 consists of 15 residues. Trimming stripped 6 bases from V and 4 bases from J, with 18 bases between.

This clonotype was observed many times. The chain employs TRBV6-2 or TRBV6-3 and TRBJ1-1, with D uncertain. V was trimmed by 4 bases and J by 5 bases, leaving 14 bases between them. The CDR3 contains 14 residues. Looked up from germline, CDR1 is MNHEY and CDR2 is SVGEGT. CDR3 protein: CASSSEGPMTEAFF. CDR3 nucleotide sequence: TGTGCCAGCAGTTCGGAGGGTCCGATGACTGAAGCTTTCTTT.

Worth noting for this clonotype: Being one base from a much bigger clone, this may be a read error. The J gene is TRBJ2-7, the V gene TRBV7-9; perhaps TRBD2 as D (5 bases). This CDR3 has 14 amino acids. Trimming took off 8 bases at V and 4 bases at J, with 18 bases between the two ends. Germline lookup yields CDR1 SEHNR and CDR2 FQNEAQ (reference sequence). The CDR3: CASGPPGGTYEQYF. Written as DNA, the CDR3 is TGTGCCAGCGGCCCCCCCGGAGGAACTTACGAGCAGTACTTC.

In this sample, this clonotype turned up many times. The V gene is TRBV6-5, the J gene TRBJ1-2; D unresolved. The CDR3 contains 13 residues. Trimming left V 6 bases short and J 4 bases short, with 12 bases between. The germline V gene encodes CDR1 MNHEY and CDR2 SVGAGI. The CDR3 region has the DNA TGTGCCAGCAGCTACAAACCTGCCTATGGCTACACCTTC. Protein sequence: CASSYKPAYGYTF.

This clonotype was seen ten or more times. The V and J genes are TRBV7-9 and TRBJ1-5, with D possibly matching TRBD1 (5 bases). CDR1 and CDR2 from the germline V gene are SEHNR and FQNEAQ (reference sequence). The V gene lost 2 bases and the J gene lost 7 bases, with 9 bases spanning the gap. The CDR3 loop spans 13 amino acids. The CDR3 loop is CASSLSGQQPQHF. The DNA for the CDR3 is TGTGCCAGCAGCTTATCGGGGCAGCAGCCCCAGCATTTT.

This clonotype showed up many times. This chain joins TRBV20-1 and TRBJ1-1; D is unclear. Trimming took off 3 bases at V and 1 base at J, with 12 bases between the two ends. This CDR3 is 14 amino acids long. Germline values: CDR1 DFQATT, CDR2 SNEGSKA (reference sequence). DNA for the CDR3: TGCAGTGCTAGGGAGGGAGGTTCGAACACTGAAGCTTTCTTT. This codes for CSAREGGSNTEAFF.

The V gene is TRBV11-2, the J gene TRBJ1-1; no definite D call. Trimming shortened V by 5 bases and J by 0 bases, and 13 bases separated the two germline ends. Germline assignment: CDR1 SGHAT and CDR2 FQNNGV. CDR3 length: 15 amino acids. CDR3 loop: CASSQDRVVNTEAFF. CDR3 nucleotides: TGTGCCAGCAGCCAAGACCGGGTAGTGAACACTGAAGCTTTCTTT.

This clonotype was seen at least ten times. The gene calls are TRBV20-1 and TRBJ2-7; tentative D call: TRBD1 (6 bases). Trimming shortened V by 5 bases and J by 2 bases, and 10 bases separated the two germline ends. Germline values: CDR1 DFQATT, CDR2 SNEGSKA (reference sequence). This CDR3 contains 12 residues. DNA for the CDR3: TGCAGTGCTGACAGGCAGACCTACGAGCAGTACTTC. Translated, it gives CSADRQTYEQYF.

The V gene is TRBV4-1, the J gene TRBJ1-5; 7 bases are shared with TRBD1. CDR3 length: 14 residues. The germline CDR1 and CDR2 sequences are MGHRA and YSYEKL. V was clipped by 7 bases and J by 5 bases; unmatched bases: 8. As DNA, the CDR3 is TGCGCCAGCACCGCGACCCAGGGGGATCAGCCCCAGCATTTT. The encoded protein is CASTATQGDQPQHF.

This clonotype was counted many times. CDR3 sequence: CASGFQGTGANVLTF. DNA for the CDR3: TGTGCTAGTGGTTTCCAGGGGACAGGGGCCAACGTCCTGACTTTC. The V and J genes are TRBV12-5 and TRBJ2-6; TRBD1 might be the D (6 bases). Per the germline V gene, CDR1 is LGHNT and CDR2 is FRNRAP. V dropped 3 bases and J dropped 4 bases, with 10 bases sitting between them. The CDR3 loop spans 15 amino acids.